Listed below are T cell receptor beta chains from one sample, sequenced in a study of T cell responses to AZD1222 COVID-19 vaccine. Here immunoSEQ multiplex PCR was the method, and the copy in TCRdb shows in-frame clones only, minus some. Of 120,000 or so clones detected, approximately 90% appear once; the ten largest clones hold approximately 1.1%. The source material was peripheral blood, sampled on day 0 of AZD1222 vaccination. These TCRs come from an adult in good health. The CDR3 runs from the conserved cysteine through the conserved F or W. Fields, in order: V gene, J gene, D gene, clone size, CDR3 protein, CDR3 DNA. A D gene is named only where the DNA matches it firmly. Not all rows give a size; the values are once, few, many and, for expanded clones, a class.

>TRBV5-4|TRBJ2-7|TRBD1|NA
CASSPRGIDYEQYF
TGTGCCAGCAGCCCCAGGGGGATTGACTACGAGCAGTACTTC
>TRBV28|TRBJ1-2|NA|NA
CASSLPPRYGYTF
TGTGCCAGCAGTTTACCCCCTCGATATGGCTACACCTTC
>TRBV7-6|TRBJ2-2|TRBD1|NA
CASSLGQGNTGELFF
TGTGCCAGCAGCTTGGGACAGGGGAACACCGGGGAGCTGTTTTTT
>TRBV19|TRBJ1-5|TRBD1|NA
CASSLTGGRNQPQHF
TGTGCCAGTAGTCTCACAGGGGGTCGCAATCAGCCCCAGCATTTT
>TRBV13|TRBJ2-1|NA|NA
CASRPAGSNNEQFF
TGTGCCAGCAGGCCGGCCGGCTCTAACAATGAGCAGTTCTTC
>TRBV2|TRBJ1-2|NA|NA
CASSEGQGTYYGYTF
TGTGCCAGCAGTGAAGGCCAGGGGACCTACTATGGCTACACCTTC
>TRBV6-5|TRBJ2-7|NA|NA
CASSYSVTASYEQYF
TGTGCCAGCAGTTACTCGGTCACAGCCTCCTACGAGCAGTACTTC
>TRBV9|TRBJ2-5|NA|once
CASSVAGDMETQYF
TGTGCCAGCAGCGTGGCGGGTGATATGGAGACCCAGTACTTC
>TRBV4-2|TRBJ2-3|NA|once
CASSQADTQYF
TGTGCCAGCAGCCAAGCAGATACGCAGTATTTT
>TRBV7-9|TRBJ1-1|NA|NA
CASSWGRMNTEAFF
TGTGCCAGCAGCTGGGGACGGATGAACACTGAAGCTTTCTTT
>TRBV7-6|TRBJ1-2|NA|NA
CASSLAGSGYTF
TGTGCCAGCAGCTTAGCTGGGTCGGGCTACACCTTC
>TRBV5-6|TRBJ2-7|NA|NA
CASSFHDRPSYEQYF
TGTGCCAGCAGCTTCCACGACAGGCCCTCCTACGAGCAGTACTTC
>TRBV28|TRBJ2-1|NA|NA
CASTHERRAPYNEQFF
TGTGCCAGCACCCACGAGCGCCGAGCCCCCTACAATGAGCAGTTCTTC
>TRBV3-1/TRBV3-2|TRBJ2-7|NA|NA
CASSLQGREQYF
TGTGCCAGCAGCTTACAGGGGAGGGAGCAGTACTTC
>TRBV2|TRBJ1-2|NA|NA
CASSIGVSNYGYTF
TGTGCCAGCAGTATTGGGGTATCTAACTATGGCTACACCTTC
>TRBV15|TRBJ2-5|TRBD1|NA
CATSAAGGKQETQYF
TGTGCCACCAGCGCGGCAGGGGGAAAACAAGAGACCCAGTACTTC
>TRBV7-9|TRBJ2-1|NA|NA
CASSQLTVTYNEQFF
TGTGCCAGCAGCCAACTGACCGTCACTTACAATGAGCAGTTCTTC
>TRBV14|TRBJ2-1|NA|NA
CASSQDGLAWGNEQFF
TGTGCCAGCAGCCAAGATGGTCTAGCGTGGGGCAATGAGCAGTTCTTC
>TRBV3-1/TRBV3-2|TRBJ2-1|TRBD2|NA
CASSQDFFSSGFYNEQFF
TGTGCCAGCAGCCAAGATTTCTTCTCTAGCGGGTTTTACAATGAGCAGTTCTTC
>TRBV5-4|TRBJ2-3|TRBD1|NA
CASSRLQRQGERDTQYF
TGTGCCAGCAGCCGACTGCAGAGACAGGGGGAACGCGATACGCAGTATTTT
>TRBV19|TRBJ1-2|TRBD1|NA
CASSTGGGYTF
TGTGCCAGTAGTACAGGGGGTGGCTACACCTTC
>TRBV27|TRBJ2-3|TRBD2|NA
CASSFGTSGTDTQYF
TGTGCCAGCAGTTTTGGGACTAGCGGCACAGATACGCAGTATTTT
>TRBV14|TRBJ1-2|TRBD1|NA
CASSRPDRDNYGYTF
TGTGCCAGCAGCCGCCCCGACAGGGACAACTATGGCTACACCTTC
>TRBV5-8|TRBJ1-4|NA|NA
CASSLWGSNEKLFF
TGTGCCAGCAGCTTGTGGGGGAGTAATGAAAAACTGTTTTTT
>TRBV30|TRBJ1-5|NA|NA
CAWSVGYNQPQHF
TGTGCCTGGAGTGTGGGGTACAATCAGCCCCAGCATTTT
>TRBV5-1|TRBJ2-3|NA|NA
CASSLGYTDTQYF
TGCGCCAGCAGCTTGGGCTACACAGATACGCAGTATTTT